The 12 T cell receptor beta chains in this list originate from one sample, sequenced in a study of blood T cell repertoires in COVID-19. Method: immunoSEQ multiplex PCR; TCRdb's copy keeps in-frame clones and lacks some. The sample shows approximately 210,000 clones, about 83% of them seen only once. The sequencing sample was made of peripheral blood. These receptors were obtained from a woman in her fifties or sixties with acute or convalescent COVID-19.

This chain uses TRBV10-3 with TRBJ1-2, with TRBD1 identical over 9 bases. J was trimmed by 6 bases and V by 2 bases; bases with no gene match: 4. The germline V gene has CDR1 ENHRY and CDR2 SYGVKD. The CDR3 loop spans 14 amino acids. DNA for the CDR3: TGTGCCATCAGTGAGACGGACAGGGGTGATGGCTACACCTTC. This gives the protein CAISETDRGDGYTF.

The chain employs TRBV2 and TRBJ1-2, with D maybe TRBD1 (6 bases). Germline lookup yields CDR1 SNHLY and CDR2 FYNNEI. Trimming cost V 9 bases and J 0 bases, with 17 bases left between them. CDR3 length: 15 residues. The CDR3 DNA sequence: TGTGCCAGGACAGGAAAGGCTTATTCTAACTATGGCTACACCTTC. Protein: CARTGKAYSNYGYTF.

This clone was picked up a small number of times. CDR3 nucleotides: TGTGCCAGCAGTTACCTACTAGCGGGAAACACAGATACGCAGTATTTT. Translation gives CASSYLLAGNTDTQYF. The V call is TRBV6-5, the J call TRBJ2-3; 10 positions agree with TRBD2. With V trimmed by 2 bases and J by 2 bases, 4 bases remained unmatched. Germline V lookup: CDR1 MNHEY, CDR2 SVGAGI. CDR3 size: 16 residues.

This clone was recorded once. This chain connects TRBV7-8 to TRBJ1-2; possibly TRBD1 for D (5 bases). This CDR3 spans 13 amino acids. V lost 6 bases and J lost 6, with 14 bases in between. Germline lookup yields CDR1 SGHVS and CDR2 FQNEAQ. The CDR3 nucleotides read TGTGCCAGCAGTCCACGGGGGGTAAATGGCTACACCTTC. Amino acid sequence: CASSPRGVNGYTF. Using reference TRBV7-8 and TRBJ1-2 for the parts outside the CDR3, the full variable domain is GAGVSQSPRYKVAKRGQDVALRCDPISGHVSLFWYQQALGQGPEFLTYFQNEAQLDKSGLPSDRFFAERPEGSVSTLKIQRTQQEDSAVYLCASSPRGVNGYTFGSGTRLTVV.

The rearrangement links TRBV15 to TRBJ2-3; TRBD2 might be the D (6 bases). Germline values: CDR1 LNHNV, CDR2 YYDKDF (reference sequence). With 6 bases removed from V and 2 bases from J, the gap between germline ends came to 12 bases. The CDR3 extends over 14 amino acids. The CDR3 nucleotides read TGTGCCACCAGTTTGGGGGGATCCACAGATACGCAGTATTTT. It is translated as CATSLGGSTDTQYF.

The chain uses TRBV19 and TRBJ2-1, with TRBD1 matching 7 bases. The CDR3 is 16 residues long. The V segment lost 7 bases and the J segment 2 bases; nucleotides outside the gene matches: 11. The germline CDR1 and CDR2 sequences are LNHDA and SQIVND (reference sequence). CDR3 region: CASTPSRDRTYNEQFF. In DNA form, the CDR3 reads TGTGCCAGTACCCCCTCCCGGGACAGAACCTACAATGAGCAGTTCTTC.

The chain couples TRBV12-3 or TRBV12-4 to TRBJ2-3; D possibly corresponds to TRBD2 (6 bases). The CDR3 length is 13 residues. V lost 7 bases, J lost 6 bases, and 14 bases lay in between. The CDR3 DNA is TGTGCCAGCACCTCCGGGGGTGCCGATACGCAGTATTTT. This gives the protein CASTSGGADTQYF.

The chain's CDR3 is CASSKDRGRGEKLFF. DNA of the CDR3: TGTGCCAGCAGCAAAGACAGGGGGCGAGGCGAAAAACTGTTTTTT. This rearrangement joins TRBV21-1 to TRBJ1-4; the D segment call TRBD1 is taken from the table without a DNA check. TRBV21-1 is termed a pseudogene. This CDR3 region has 15 residues.

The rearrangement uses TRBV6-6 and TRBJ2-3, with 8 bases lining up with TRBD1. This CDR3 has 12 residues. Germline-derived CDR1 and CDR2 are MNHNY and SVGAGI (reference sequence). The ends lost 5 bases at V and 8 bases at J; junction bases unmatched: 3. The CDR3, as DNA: TGTGCCAGCAGTACTGGACAGGGTACGCAGTATTTT. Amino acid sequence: CASSTGQGTQYF.

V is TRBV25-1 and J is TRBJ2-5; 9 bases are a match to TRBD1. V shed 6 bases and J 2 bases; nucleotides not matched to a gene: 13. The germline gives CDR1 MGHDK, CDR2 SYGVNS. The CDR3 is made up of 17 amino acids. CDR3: CASSPSPGQGQQETQYF. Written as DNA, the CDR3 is TGTGCCAGCAGCCCATCCCCGGGACAGGGCCAACAAGAGACCCAGTACTTC.

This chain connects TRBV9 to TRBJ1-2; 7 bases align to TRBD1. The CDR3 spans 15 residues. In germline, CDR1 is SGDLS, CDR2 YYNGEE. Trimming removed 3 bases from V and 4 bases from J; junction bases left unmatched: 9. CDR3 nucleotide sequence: TGTGCCAGCAGCGGCGAAGGAGGGGGCGGCTATGGCTACACCTTC. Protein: CASSGEGGGGYGYTF.

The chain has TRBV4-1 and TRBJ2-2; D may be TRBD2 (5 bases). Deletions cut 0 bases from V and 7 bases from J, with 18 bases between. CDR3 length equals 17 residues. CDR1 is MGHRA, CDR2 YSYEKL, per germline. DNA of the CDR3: TGCGCCAGCAGCCAAGATTCCCCTAGCAGTACGAGCGGGGAGCTGTTTTTT. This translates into CASSQDSPSSTSGELFF.